What follows describes a single T cell receptor beta chain. The data are from a study of blood T cell repertoires in COVID-19. On the study more broadly: COVID-19 samples, acute and convalescent, were from the United States, Italy and Spain. The analysed material was cDNA or gDNA that came from T cells, B-cell-depleted T cells, or PBMCs.

Here immunoSEQ multiplex PCR was the method, and the copy in TCRdb shows in-frame clones only, minus some. The data show about 230,000 clones, over 65% seen once. The germline CDR1 and CDR2 sequences are MNHEY and SVGAGI. This CDR3 comprises 12 residues. V was clipped by 5 bases and J by 3 bases, with 8 bases between them. The specimen sequenced was peripheral blood. This receptor was taken from a woman aged 70-85 years with active or convalescent COVID-19. The chain carries TRBV6-5 and TRBJ2-7; the D gene is possibly TRBD2 (6 bases). In DNA form, the CDR3 reads TGTGCCAGCAGTCCGGGAGTCTACGAGCAGTACTTC. Translated, it gives CASSPGVYEQYF.